The T cell receptor beta chain described here comes from a study of neurological immune-mediated disorders. This clonotype came up many times. Its matching antigen is unknown. The CDR3 consists of 15 residues. The V and J ends lost 0 bases and 8 bases respectively, with 17 bases between them. Germline V lookup: CDR1 DFQATT, CDR2 SNEGSKA (reference sequence). Per sequencing run, 15-18 subjects together gave over 160 million TCR-beta sequences. TCRdb redid the calling of the 5' RACE reads with MiXCR, one entry per CDR3 protein. Of tens of thousands of distinct CDR3 sequences in the sample, 2.6% were seen once. Study-level results: Sharing of CDR3 amino acid sequences among expanded clones across subjects was absent, suggesting private repertoires in all groups. The multiple sclerosis repertoire cluster was not associated with any clinical or MRI feature, with the authors stating that larger cohorts are needed.

The V and J genes are TRBV20-1 and TRBJ2-1; D may be TRBD1 (6 bases). This TCR derives from a woman in her 30s with multiple sclerosis. Sequencing input: PBMCs. The CDR3 sequence: CSARDSQGRQDEQFF. CDR3 sequence (DNA): TGCAGTGCTAGAGATTCGCAGGGGAGACAAGATGAGCAGTTCTTC.